This TCR beta chain is from a study of spatial heterogeneity in lung cancer. Study-level points and caveats: Blood contained ubiquitous expanded tumor TCRs more at resection than at follow-up.

The time point denotes: sample taken at primary tumor resection. Untreated early-stage non-small cell lung cancer patients, fewer than 85 in total, were the donors. Sequencing was performed on whole RNA extracted from tumor and nontumor lung tissue, or from frozen PBMC, and the material was left unsorted. TCR cDNA molecules each had a unique molecular identifier. MiXCR, applied by TCRdb to the 5' RACE reads, yields one record per CDR3 protein. In the table there are roughly 40,000 distinct CDR3 sequences, 6.8% of which are singletons. Worth noting for this clonotype: Its antigen is as yet unknown.

Trimming removed 4 bases at V and 2 bases at J, with 12 bases between. This CDR3 is built from 15 residues. Germline values: CDR1 MRHNA, CDR2 SNTAGT. V gene TRBV6-4 combines with J gene TRBJ1-5; D perhaps matches TRBD1 (6 bases). Material: PBMCs, obtained at surgery. The clonotype comes from a female donor with early-stage non-small cell lung cancer. CDR3 DNA: TGTGCCAGCAGTGCGGAGGGGGGTGGCAATCAGCCCCAGCATTTT. As protein: CASSAEGGGNQPQHF.